The T cell receptor beta chain under discussion was sequenced for a study of shared clonotypes between healthy human individuals. Study results and limitations: Researchers found naive subsets generally carried larger estimated richness than memory subsets.

For this clone: What it binds is unknown. The identical CDR3 is also encoded by other nucleotide sequences in the sample.

Deep level was the assay's run setting. TCRdb's copy holds only in-frame clones and misses some; the assay was immunoSEQ multiplex PCR. The profile shows about 1.5 million clones, roughly 96% of them singletons. A split of CD4+ cells into CD45RA+ naive and CD45RA-negative memory subsets was performed. The source of this sequence is a young man in good health. Sequencing was performed on naive CD4+ T cells sorted from blood. Subset: CD45RA+ positively selected.

The DNA for the CDR3 is TGTGCCAGCAGCGGGACTAGTGGACAAATCTACGAGCAGTACTTC. The encoded protein is CASSGTSGQIYEQYF. This chain uses TRBV14 with TRBJ2-7, with 8 nucleotides matching TRBD2. Germline V lookup: CDR1 SGHDN, CDR2 FVKESK. Germline trimming cut 5 bases from V and 3 bases from J; bases unmatched to any gene: 9. The CDR3 spans 15 residues.